This T cell receptor beta chain was documented in a study of brain T cells in children with intractable seizures. V lost 0 bases, J lost 7 bases, and 6 bases lay in between. The CDR3 runs to 13 residues. The germline gives CDR1 LGHDT, CDR2 YNNKEL (reference sequence). Note on this clone: Its antigen is currently unknown.

Sample time point: blood from clinic visit 5 months post-surgery; TSC patient then seizure free. Pre-surgery treatment included at least one anti-epileptic drug. The study, taken as a whole, reports: Only CDR3 sequence similarity suggested viral specificity, without known HCMV serostatus.

TCRdb's copy holds only in-frame clones and misses some; the assay was immunoSEQ multiplex PCR. The data contain a few hundred thousand clones, roughly 92% of them singletons. The chain joins TRBV3-1 (or the pseudogene TRBV3-2) to TRBJ2-2; D is uncertain. This clonotype originated in a boy under two years old with tuberous sclerosis and intractable seizures. This specimen consisted of peripheral blood, obtained 5 to 6 months after surgery. CDR3 region: CASSQDFVGELFF. CDR3 DNA sequence: TGTGCCAGCAGCCAAGATTTTGTCGGGGAGCTGTTTTTT.